This T cell receptor beta chain was sequenced for a study of identical twins. The ends were cut back, 4 bases at V and 6 bases at J, with 17 bases in the middle. Germline V CDR1 and CDR2: SGHKS, YYEKEE (reference sequence). The CDR3 consists of 15 residues. This clonotype was observed many times. The antigen remains unidentified. MiXCR, run by TCRdb on the 5' RACE reads, gives a single entry per CDR3 protein. The sample comprises some 97,000 distinct CDR3 sequences, under 6.5% of which are singletons, and more than 10% rests with the top ten. Only healthy Caucasians were included as donors. Study-wide results and limits: A cross-sectional statistical analysis, not follow-up of the same donors, supported the conclusions. Memory repertoires lacked the insertion deficit that abundant cord blood beta clonotypes showed. Shared out-of-frame alpha sequences (those common to twins) showed excess low generation probability.

This TCR derives from a woman between 50 and 59 years old in good health. The J gene is TRBJ2-1, the V gene TRBV5-5, with D unclear. Sequencing was done on a sample of memory T cells sorted from blood. CDR3: CASSGIPPFSNEQFF. CDR3 nucleotides: TGTGCCAGCAGCGGGATCCCCCCGTTCAGCAATGAGCAGTTCTTC.